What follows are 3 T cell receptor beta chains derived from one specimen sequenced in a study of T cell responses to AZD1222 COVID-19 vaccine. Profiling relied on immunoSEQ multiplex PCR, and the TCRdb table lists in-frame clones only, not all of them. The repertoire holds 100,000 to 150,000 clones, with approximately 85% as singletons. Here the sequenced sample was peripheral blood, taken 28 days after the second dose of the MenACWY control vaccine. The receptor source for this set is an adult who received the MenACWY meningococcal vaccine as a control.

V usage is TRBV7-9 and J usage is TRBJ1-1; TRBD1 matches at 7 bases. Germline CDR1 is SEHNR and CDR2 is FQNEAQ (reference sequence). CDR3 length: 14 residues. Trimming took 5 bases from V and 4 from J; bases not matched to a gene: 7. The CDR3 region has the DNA TGTGCCAGCAGCGACGACAGGGTGTCCACTGAAGCTTTCTTT. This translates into CASSDDRVSTEAFF.

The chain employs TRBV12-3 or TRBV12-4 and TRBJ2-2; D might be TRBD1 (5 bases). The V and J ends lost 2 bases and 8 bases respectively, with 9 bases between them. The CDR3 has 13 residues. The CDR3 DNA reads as TGTGCCAGCAGTTTAATTCAGGGTGGGGAGCTGTTTTTT. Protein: CASSLIQGGELFF.

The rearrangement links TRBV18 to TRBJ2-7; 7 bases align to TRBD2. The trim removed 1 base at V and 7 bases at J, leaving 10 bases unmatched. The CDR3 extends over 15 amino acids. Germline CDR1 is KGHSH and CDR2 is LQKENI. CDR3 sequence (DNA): TGTGCCAGCTCACCACGGGCAGCGGGGCCGGTTGAGCAGTACTTC. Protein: CASSPRAAGPVEQYF.